Below, 11 T cell receptor beta chains from the same sample are listed, as sequenced in a study of OX40 agonist ivuxolimab in advanced cancers. Sequencing was performed with immunoSEQ multiplex PCR; in TCRdb, only in-frame clones are kept and a portion is missing. The table records tens of thousands of clones, 85% to 90% of them present only once. The source was CD4+ or CD8+ T cells sorted from blood, collected in a trial of the OX40 agonist ivuxolimab. These receptors were taken from an adult with an advanced solid tumor such as melanoma, head and neck, liver or kidney cancer.

The chain employs TRBV4-3 and TRBJ1-4, with 9 nucleotides matching TRBD1. The CDR3 extends over 15 amino acids. J was trimmed by 6 bases and V by 4 bases; bases with no gene match: 6. Germline V gene sequence: CDR1 LGHNA, CDR2 YSLEER. The CDR3 spells CASSLTGGNDEKLFF. CDR3 sequence (DNA): TGCGCCAGCAGCCTGACAGGGGGTAATGATGAAAAACTGTTTTTT.

The chain recombines TRBV6-5 with TRBJ1-2; TRBD1 agrees at 8 bases. Looked up from germline, CDR1 is MNHEY and CDR2 is SVGAGI. The CDR3 extends over 14 amino acids. V dropped 5 bases and J dropped 4; count of bases not matched to a gene: 6. CDR3 coding DNA: TGTGCCAGCAGTCAGGGGGCAGGGAGCTATGGCTACACCTTC. It translates to CASSQGAGSYGYTF.

V and J are TRBV27 and TRBJ2-7; a weak D match, TRBD1 (6 bases). CDR1 and CDR2 (germline): MNHEY, SMNVEV (reference sequence). The CDR3 is 18 amino acids. V was pared by 0 bases and J by 6 bases, with 24 bases between. Here the CDR3 reads CASSLSTVFRDNGLEQYF. Here the CDR3 DNA reads TGTGCCAGCAGTTTATCGACAGTCTTTAGGGACAACGGCCTCGAGCAGTACTTC.

The chain has TRBV5-8 and TRBJ1-2; 9 nucleotides line up with TRBD1. The trim removed 5 bases at V and 3 bases at J, leaving 14 bases unmatched. The CDR3 is made up of 17 amino acids. Germline CDR1 SGHTS, CDR2 YDEGEE. CDR3 protein: CASSPGTGLVQDYGYTF. Here the CDR3 DNA reads TGTGCCAGCAGTCCCGGGACAGGGTTAGTCCAAGACTATGGCTACACCTTC.

The chain combines TRBV6-5 with TRBJ2-1; possibly TRBD1 for D (6 bases). The V end lost 6 bases, the J end lost 4 bases, and 16 bases lay between the germline ends. CDR1 is MNHEY and CDR2 is SVGAGI in the germline V gene. This CDR3 has 15 amino acids. Written as DNA, the CDR3 is TGTGCCAGCAGCCGCCGGACAGTTCTTTACAATGAGCAGTTCTTC. Encoded protein: CASSRRTVLYNEQFF.

The chain is built from TRBV7-3 and TRBJ2-3, with D possibly matching TRBD1 (6 bases). The V and J ends lost 1 base and 1 base respectively, with 12 bases between them. Per germline, CDR1 SGHTA and CDR2 FQGTGA. The CDR3 consists of 16 residues. In nucleotides, the CDR3 is TGTGCCAGCAGCTTAAGGGCAGGGGTTGGCACAGATACGCAGTATTTT. It specifies CASSLRAGVGTDTQYF.

V usage is TRBV7-9 and J usage is TRBJ2-1; 9 bases line up with TRBD1. Germline V gene sequence: CDR1 SEHNR, CDR2 FQNEAQ (reference sequence). This CDR3 region has 15 residues. V trimming: 7 bases; J trimming: 6 bases; junction bases outside the gene matches: 10. CDR3: CASTARDRVFNEQFF. CDR3 bases: TGTGCCAGCACTGCCCGGGACAGGGTATTCAATGAGCAGTTCTTC.

The chain is built from TRBV19 and TRBJ1-2; the match to TRBD1 covers 11 bases. This CDR3 spans 15 amino acids. Per germline, CDR1 LNHDA and CDR2 SQIVND (reference sequence). The junction had 11 bases not matched to a gene; V was cut back by 10 bases and J by 4 bases. For the CDR3, the DNA is TGTGCCACTATTTCCGGGACAGGGGGTCGCTATGGCTACACCTTC. Protein sequence: CATISGTGGRYGYTF.

This clone was detected only a few times. The rearrangement joins TRBV11-3 to TRBJ2-1; unclear D gene. V was pared by 1 base and J by 7 bases, with 8 bases between. The CDR3 is 13 amino acids. Germline CDR1 SGHNT, CDR2 YENEEA. The chain's CDR3 is CASSLVHLNEQFF. The CDR3 DNA is TGTGCCAGCAGCTTAGTTCACTTGAATGAGCAGTTCTTC. Complete variable domain (other parts from reference TRBV11-3 and TRBJ2-1): EAGVVQSPRYKIIEKKQPVAFWCNPISGHNTLYWYLQNLGQGPELLIRYENEEAVDDSQLPKDRFSAERLKGVDSTLKIQPAELGDSAVYLCASSLVHLNEQFFGPGTRLTVL.

The V and J genes are TRBV28 and TRBJ1-2; TRBD1 might be the D (5 bases). This CDR3 has 12 amino acids. V lost 5 bases and J 6 bases, leaving 10 bases between the germline ends. Germline V gives CDR1 MDHEN, CDR2 SYDVKM. The CDR3 nucleotides are TGTGCCAGCAGTGGTACAGGCGATGGCTACACCTTC. It translates to CASSGTGDGYTF.

The gene calls are TRBV28 and TRBJ2-7, with 8 bases that match TRBD2. Germline-derived CDR1 and CDR2 are MDHEN and SYDVKM. The CDR3 runs 14 residues. Unmatched junction bases numbered 11, after V lost 7 bases and J lost 6 bases. The CDR3, as DNA: TGTGCCAGCAACGACGGGACTAGAGCGTTCGAGCAGTACTTC. It is translated as CASNDGTRAFEQYF.